A single sample is the source of the 7 T cell receptor beta chains below, sequenced in a study of blood T cell repertoires in COVID-19. Using immunoSEQ multiplex PCR, the repertoire was profiled, and TCRdb retains in-frame clones only, with some absent. The table shows some 160,000 clones, with around 85% occurring only once. The sample was peripheral blood. These receptors were obtained from a woman aged 70-85 years with acute or convalescent COVID-19.

This clone was found a few times. Here the CDR3 DNA reads TGTGCCAGCAGCTTGGGGTACAGGGGGTCCAACTCACCCCTCCACTTT. Protein sequence: CASSLGYRGSNSPLHF. The chain has TRBV5-6 and TRBJ1-6, with TRBD1 matching 8 bases. This CDR3 is built from 16 residues. Germline V gives CDR1 SGHDT, CDR2 YYEEEE. Trimming cost V 0 bases and J 10 bases; bases outside gene matches: 9.

The V and J genes are TRBV4-3 and TRBJ2-7, with D maybe TRBD2 (6 bases). This CDR3 spans 17 amino acids. Trimming stripped 0 bases from V and 1 base from J, with 16 bases between. Germline V gene sequence: CDR1 LGHNA, CDR2 YSLEER. CDR3 region: CASSQDHKAGWSYEQYF. Here the CDR3 DNA reads TGCGCCAGCAGCCAAGACCACAAGGCGGGATGGTCCTACGAGCAGTACTTC.

This chain joins TRBV6-6 and TRBJ1-5, with TRBD1 matching over 9 bases. Per the germline V gene, CDR1 is MNHNY and CDR2 is SVGAGI (reference sequence). The CDR3 extends over 14 amino acids. J lost 5 bases, V lost 6 bases, and 5 bases had no gene match. The CDR3 sequence: CASRGQGADQPQHF. As DNA, the CDR3 is TGTGCCAGCAGGGGACAGGGAGCGGATCAGCCCCAGCATTTT.

A few counts support this clone. The chain is built from TRBV6-2 or TRBV6-3 and TRBJ1-6; unclear D gene. Trimming removed 3 bases from V and 10 bases from J, with 13 bases in between. CDR3 length: 14 amino acids. From germline, CDR1 is MNHEY and CDR2 SVGEGT. The CDR3 region has the DNA TGTGCCAGCAGTTATCCCGTAATACGGTCACCCCTCCACTTT. This gives the protein CASSYPVIRSPLHF.

The chain has TRBV7-2 and TRBJ2-3; TRBD2 aligns across 8 bases. Unmatched junction bases numbered 7, after V lost 3 bases and J lost 5 bases. The CDR3 has 15 amino acids. Germline-derived CDR1 and CDR2 are SGHTA and FQGNSA. CDR3 amino acids: CASSFGGGYGDTQYF. The CDR3 coding sequence is TGTGCCAGCAGCTTTGGCGGGGGGTATGGAGATACGCAGTATTTT. The variable domain in full, completed from reference TRBV7-2 and TRBJ2-3, reads GAGVSQSPSNKVTEKGKDVELRCDPISGHTALYWYRQSLGQGLEFLIYFQGNSAPDKSGLPSDRFSAERTGGSVSTLTIQRTQQEDSAVYLCASSFGGGYGDTQYFGPGTRLTVL.

V usage is TRBV5-1 and J usage is TRBJ1-6; D gene unclear. V lost 1 base and J lost 0, with 5 bases in between. Germline V gene sequence: CDR1 SGHRS, CDR2 YFSETQ. The CDR3 runs to 15 residues. The CDR3 loop reads CASSLWSSYNSPLHF. CDR3 bases: TGCGCCAGCAGCTTGTGGAGCTCCTATAATTCACCCCTCCACTTT.

The genes are TRBV6-2 or TRBV6-3 and TRBJ2-1; TRBD2 is a possible D gene (5 bases). Germline values: CDR1 MNHEY, CDR2 SVGEGT. The CDR3 spans 13 residues. Trimming took off 4 bases at V and 6 bases at J, with 10 bases between the two ends. DNA of the CDR3: TGTGCCAGCAGTTGGGCTAGCCGCAATGAGCAGTTCTTC. This translates into CASSWASRNEQFF.